Listed here are 15 T cell receptor beta chains from one sample, sequenced in a study of response to subunit inactivated influenza vaccine. TCRdb redid the calling of the RT-PCR reads with MiXCR, one entry per CDR3 protein. Counted here are about 780,000 distinct CDR3 sequences, around a sixth occurring once; the ten biggest clones make up under 13%. The sequencing used PBMCs from blood, collected 5 to 6 days after vaccination. The receptors shown here come from a man aged 50 to 60 who received an inactivated influenza vaccine.

The V and J genes are TRBV12-3 or TRBV12-4 and TRBJ2-1, with 16 bases that match TRBD2. Unmatched junction bases numbered 3, after V lost 6 bases and J lost 7 bases. This CDR3 has 15 residues. The CDR3 reads CASRWGLAGGNEQFF. DNA for the CDR3: TGTGCCAGCAGGTGGGGACTAGCGGGAGGGAATGAGCAGTTCTTC.

This clonotype was seen only a few times. The chain combines TRBV4-2 with TRBJ2-1, with 7 nucleotides matching TRBD2. This CDR3 spans 17 amino acids. V trimming: 2 bases; J trimming: 3 bases; junction bases outside the gene matches: 10. CDR1 LGHNA and CDR2 YNFKEQ come from the germline V gene. CDR3 loop: CASSQITSAGNYNEQFF. In DNA form, the CDR3 reads TGTGCCAGCAGCCAAATTACTTCAGCGGGGAACTACAATGAGCAGTTCTTC.

In its sample, this clonotype was seen a few times. This chain links TRBV4-2 with TRBJ1-5; 8 bases align to TRBD1. Per germline, CDR1 LGHNA and CDR2 YNFKEQ. V dropped 0 bases and J dropped 1; count of bases not matched to a gene: 2. The CDR3 runs 16 residues. CDR3 residues: CASSQEDRASNQPQHF. The CDR3 DNA follows: TGTGCCAGCAGCCAAGAGGACAGGGCAAGCAATCAGCCCCAGCATTTT.

This clonotype was observed a few times. The chain carries TRBV20-1 and TRBJ1-1; maybe TRBD1 (6 bases). The germline CDR1 and CDR2 sequences are DFQATT and SNEGSKA (reference sequence). V was trimmed by 4 bases and J by 0 bases, leaving 9 bases between them. The CDR3 has 13 amino acids. The CDR3 nucleotides read TGCAGTGCTACCGGGACAATGAACACTGAAGCTTTCTTT. Translation gives CSATGTMNTEAFF.

V gene TRBV5-6 combines with J gene TRBJ2-7, with D tentatively TRBD2 (5 bases). V shed 2 bases and J shed 6 bases, with 18 bases lying between them. The CDR3 length is 15 residues. Germline CDR1 SGHDT, CDR2 YYEEEE. The CDR3 reads CASSLGLTARVEQYF. Here the CDR3 DNA reads TGTGCCAGCAGCTTAGGACTCACGGCGAGAGTCGAGCAGTACTTC. The full variable domain, its missing parts supplied by reference TRBV5-6 and TRBJ2-7, is DAGVTQSPTHLIKTRGQQVTLRCSPKSGHDTVSWYQQALGQGPQFIFQYYEEEERQRGNFPDRFSGHQFPNYSSELNVNALLLGDSALYLCASSLGLTARVEQYFGPGTRLTVT.

The V call is TRBV10-3, the J call TRBJ2-1; possibly TRBD2 for D (6 bases). Germline assignment: CDR1 ENHRY and CDR2 SYGVKD. Trimming pared 3 bases from V and 7 bases from J, leaving 10 bases between. CDR3 length: 13 residues. The CDR3 sequence: CAISEPGGNEQFF. The CDR3 DNA is TGTGCCATCAGTGAACCCGGGGGTAATGAGCAGTTCTTC.

The chain couples TRBV6-2 or TRBV6-3 to TRBJ2-7; the match to TRBD2 covers 9 bases. This CDR3 has 16 residues. Trimming cost V 6 bases and J 4 bases; bases outside gene matches: 13. Germline-derived CDR1 and CDR2 are MNHEY and SVGEGT. The CDR3: CASSRHDSGSTYEQYF. As DNA, the CDR3 is TGTGCCAGCAGCCGCCACGATAGCGGGAGTACGTACGAGCAGTACTTC.

This clonotype was counted between two and nine times. V and J are TRBV6-5 and TRBJ1-4; D is ambiguous. There are 15 residues in the CDR3. Germline assignment: CDR1 MNHEY and CDR2 SVGAGI. The V gene lost 4 bases and the J gene lost 2 bases, with 11 bases spanning the gap. CDR3 loop: CASSSLDLTNEKLFF. DNA for the CDR3: TGTGCCAGCAGTTCCCTGGATCTGACTAATGAAAAACTGTTTTTT.

The CDR3 DNA reads TGTGCCAGCAGGCGGGAGGGGGGACGAGAGACCCAGTACTTC. This sequence encodes CASRREGGRETQYF. The rearrangement uses TRBV12-3 or TRBV12-4 and TRBJ2-5; 9 bases line up with TRBD2. This CDR3 is built from 14 residues. The V gene end was trimmed by 6 bases and the J gene end by 4 bases; junction bases not matched to a gene: 6.

The rearrangement uses TRBV6-5 and TRBJ1-4, with D possibly matching TRBD1 (5 bases). V gave up 4 bases and J gave up 5 bases, with 14 bases separating them. The CDR3 covers 15 residues. CDR1 is MNHEY, CDR2 SVGAGI, per germline. CDR3 amino acids: CASSSQGMANEKLFF. In nucleotides, the CDR3 is TGTGCCAGCAGTTCCCAGGGCATGGCGAATGAAAAACTGTTTTTT.

This clonotype turned up a few times. The gene calls are TRBV20-1 and TRBJ1-5, with 10 bases aligning to TRBD1. This CDR3 has 16 residues. Germline CDR1 is DFQATT and CDR2 is SNEGSKA (reference sequence). V shed 3 bases and J 1 base; nucleotides not matched to a gene: 6. Here the CDR3 reads CSARFPGQGSNQPQHF. The CDR3 DNA reads TGCAGTGCTAGGTTCCCGGGACAGGGGAGCAATCAGCCCCAGCATTTT.

The V and J genes are TRBV29-1 and TRBJ2-6, with D maybe TRBD1 (5 bases). The CDR3 extends over 15 amino acids. Germline CDR1 and CDR2: SQVTM and ANQGSEA. The V end was cut by 6 bases, the J end by 0 bases, with 12 bases between. CDR3 protein: CSVQDIYSGANVLTF. The CDR3 region has the DNA TGCAGCGTGCAGGACATCTACTCTGGGGCCAACGTCCTGACTTTC.

The chain joins TRBV14 to TRBJ1-1, with a weak D call TRBD1 (6 bases). CDR1 and CDR2 from the germline V gene are SGHDN and FVKESK. Trimming shortened V by 4 bases and J by 4 bases, and 16 bases separated the two germline ends. This CDR3 contains 15 residues. The CDR3 loop is CASSPADRYGTEAFF. The CDR3, as DNA: TGTGCCAGCAGCCCTGCCGACAGGTATGGCACTGAAGCTTTCTTT. Complete variable domain (other parts from reference TRBV14 and TRBJ1-1): EAGVTQFPSHSVIEKGQTVTLRCDPISGHDNLYWYRRVMGKEIKFLLHFVKESKQDESGMPNNRFLAERTGGTYSTLKVQPAELEDSGVYFCASSPADRYGTEAFFGQGTRLTVV.

This clonotype was counted at least ten times. The chain has TRBV5-1 and TRBJ2-7, with D tentatively TRBD1 (6 bases). Germline V CDR1 and CDR2: SGHRS, YFSETQ. This CDR3 spans 14 amino acids. V lost 2 bases and J 4 bases, leaving 13 bases between the germline ends. The CDR3 nucleotides are TGCGCCAGCAGCTTAGGGGGATTGAGGTACGAGCAGTACTTC. Translating gives CASSLGGLRYEQYF.

This clonotype showed up just a few times. V usage is TRBV20-1 and J usage is TRBJ1-1; no reliable D call. V was pared by 5 bases and J by 8 bases, with 9 bases between. CDR1 is DFQATT and CDR2 is SNEGSKA in the germline V gene (reference sequence). The CDR3 runs to 10 residues. The CDR3 here is CSAWREEAFF. The CDR3 nucleotides read TGCAGTGCTTGGAGGGAGGAAGCTTTCTTT.